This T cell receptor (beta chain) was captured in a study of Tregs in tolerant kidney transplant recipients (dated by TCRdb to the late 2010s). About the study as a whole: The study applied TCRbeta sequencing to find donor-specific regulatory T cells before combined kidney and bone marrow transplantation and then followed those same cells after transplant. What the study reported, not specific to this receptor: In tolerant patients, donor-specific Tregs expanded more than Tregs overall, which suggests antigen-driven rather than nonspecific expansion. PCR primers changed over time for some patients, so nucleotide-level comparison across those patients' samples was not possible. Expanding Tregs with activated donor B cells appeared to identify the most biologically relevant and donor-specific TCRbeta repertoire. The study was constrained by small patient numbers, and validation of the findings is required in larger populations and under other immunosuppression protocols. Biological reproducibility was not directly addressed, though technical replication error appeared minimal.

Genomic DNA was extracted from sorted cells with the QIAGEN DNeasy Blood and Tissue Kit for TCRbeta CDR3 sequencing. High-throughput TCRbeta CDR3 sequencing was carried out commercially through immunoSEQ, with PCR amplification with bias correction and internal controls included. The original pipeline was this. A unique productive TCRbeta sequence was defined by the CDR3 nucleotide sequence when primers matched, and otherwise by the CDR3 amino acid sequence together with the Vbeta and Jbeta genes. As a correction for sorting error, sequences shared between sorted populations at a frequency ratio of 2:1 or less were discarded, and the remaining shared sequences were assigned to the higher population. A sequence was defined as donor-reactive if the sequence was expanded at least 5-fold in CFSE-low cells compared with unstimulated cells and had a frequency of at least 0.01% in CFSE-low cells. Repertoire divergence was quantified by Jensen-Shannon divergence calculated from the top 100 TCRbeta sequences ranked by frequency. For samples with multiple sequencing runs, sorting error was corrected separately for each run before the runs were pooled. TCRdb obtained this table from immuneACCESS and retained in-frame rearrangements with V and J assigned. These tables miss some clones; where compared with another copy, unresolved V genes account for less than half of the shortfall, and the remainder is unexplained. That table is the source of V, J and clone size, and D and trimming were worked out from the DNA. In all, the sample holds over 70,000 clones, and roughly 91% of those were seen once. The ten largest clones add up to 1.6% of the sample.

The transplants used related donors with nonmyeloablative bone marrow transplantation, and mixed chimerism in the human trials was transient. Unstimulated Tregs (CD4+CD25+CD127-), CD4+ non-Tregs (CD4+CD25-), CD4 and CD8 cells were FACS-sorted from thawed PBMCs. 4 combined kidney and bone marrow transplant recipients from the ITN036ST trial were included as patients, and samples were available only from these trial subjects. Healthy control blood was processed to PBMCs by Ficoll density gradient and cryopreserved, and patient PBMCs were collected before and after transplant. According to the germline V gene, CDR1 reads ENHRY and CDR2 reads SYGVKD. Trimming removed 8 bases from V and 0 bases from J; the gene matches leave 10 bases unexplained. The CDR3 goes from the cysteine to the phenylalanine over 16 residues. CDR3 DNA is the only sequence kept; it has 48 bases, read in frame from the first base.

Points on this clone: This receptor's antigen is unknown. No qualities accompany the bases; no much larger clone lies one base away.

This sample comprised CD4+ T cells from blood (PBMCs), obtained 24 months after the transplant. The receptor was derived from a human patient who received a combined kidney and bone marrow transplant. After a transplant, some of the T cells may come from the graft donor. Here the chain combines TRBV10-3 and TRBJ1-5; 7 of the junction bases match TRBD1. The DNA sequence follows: TGTGCCATCGGAGGACAGGCTTCATATAGCAATCAGCCCCAGCATTTT. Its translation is CAIGGQASYSNQPQHF.